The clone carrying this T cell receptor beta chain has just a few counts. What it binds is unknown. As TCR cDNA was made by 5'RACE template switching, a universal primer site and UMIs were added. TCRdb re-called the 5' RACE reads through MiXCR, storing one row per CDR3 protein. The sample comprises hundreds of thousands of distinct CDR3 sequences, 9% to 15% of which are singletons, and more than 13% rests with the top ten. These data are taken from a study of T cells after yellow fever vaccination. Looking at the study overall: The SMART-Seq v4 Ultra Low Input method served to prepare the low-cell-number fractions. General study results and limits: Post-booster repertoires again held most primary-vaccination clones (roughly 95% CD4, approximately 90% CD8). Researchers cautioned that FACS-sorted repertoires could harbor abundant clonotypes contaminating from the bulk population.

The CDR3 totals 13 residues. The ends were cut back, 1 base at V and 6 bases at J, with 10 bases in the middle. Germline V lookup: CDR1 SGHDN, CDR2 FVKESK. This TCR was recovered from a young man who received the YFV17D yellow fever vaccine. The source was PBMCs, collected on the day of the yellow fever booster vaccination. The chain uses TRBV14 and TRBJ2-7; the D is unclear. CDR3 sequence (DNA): TGTGCCAGCAGCCAAGTGTTTTCTGGCGAGCAGTACTTC. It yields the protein CASSQVFSGEQYF.